Reported below is one T cell receptor (beta chain). It has no known antigen specificity. No base-level quality is on record; no much larger clone is a single base apart. The immunoSEQ Assay, a bias-controlled multiplex PCR, was used to amplify TCRbeta CDR3 regions from genomic DNA. On the authors' methods: Nucleated cell counts per sample were estimated from amplification of reference gene primers within the assay. To quantify the absolute abundance of each unique TCRbeta CDR3 rearrangement, sequence reads were collapsed and filtered. Productive Simpson clonality was computed per sample as the square root of Simpson's diversity index over productive rearrangements. The table was pulled from immuneACCESS by TCRdb, which kept in-frame rearrangements only. Such tables lose some clones; where checked, under half of the loss comes from unresolved V genes, and the rest has no known cause. The V and J calls and clone size are taken from that table; D and trimming were inferred from the DNA. The sample contains some 400,000 clones, more than 85% of them found a single time. The biggest ten clones account for 3% of the sample.

Each collaborating institution followed its own protocols to collect whole blood in K2EDTA tubes. Collaborator samples were shipped for TCRbeta analysis as frozen whole blood, isolated PBMCs, or DNA extracted from either sample type. CDR1 SNHLY and CDR2 FYNNEI were looked up in the germline V gene. V lost 6 bases and J lost 9 bases; the stretch between them is 24 bases long. The CDR3, from cysteine to phenylalanine, totals 17 residues. Of the read, only the CDR3 DNA is kept; its 51 bases are in frame from base 1. The data were obtained in a study of blood T cell repertoires in COVID-19 (dated by TCRdb to 2020 to 2021). Study-level background: The collaborator samples originated in the United States, Italy and Spain and spanned the acute and convalescent phases of COVID-19. Where HLA class I and class II types were available, the types were taken from metadata supplied by the sample provider, not from assay-based typing. The samples were drawn from the first 160 participants of the ongoing ImmuneRACE study and from some 1,300 subjects provided by 6 global collaborators. The material from the prospective study consisted of cDNA or gDNA derived from T cells, B-cell-depleted T cells, or PBMCs. Subjects who had been exposed to COVID-19, were actively infected with it, or had recovered from it provided the deeply sampled blood TCRbeta repertoires that made up the dataset. The repertoires were released in a freely available public database meant as a resource for research on the immune response to SARS-CoV-2. A de-identified subject ID, COVID-19 status, age in years and sex were almost always included in the sample metadata. Here is what the overall study found, with its caveats: The quantity of clinical and demographic metadata differed by source and by participant and was supplied without curation.

The sequenced sample was peripheral blood. The TCR comes from a human donor in a cohort sampled during active COVID-19. The sequence joins TRBV2 to TRBJ1-6, with no confidently assigned D gene. The nucleotides read TGTGCCAGCAGCTACACTAGAGGTAGAGGGCCCACTTCACCCCTCCACTTT. Protein translation: CASSYTRGRGPTSPLHF.